This T cell receptor beta chain was profiled in a study of control samples from healthy donors and cancer patients (TCRdb year 2020). With respect to this clone: Its recognized antigen is unknown. Per-base qualities were not stored, and no clone one base away is much larger.

The CDR1 and CDR2 encoded by the germline V gene (reference sequence) are MNHEY and SMNVEV. Trimmed from V: 5 bases; trimmed from J: 0 bases; junction bases lacking a gene match: 3. The CDR3 runs 14 residues from the cysteine to the phenylalanine. The read is trimmed to its CDR3 DNA, 42 bases read in frame from base 1. The method behind the library was the immunoSEQ multiplex PCR assay. In its TCRdb copy, this immuneACCESS table keeps in-frame sequences only and misses some clones. Where compared with another copy, unresolved V genes explain less than half of these, and the others have no known cause. The sample table lists about 180,000 clones, 85% to 90% of them with a count of one. Of the sample, 1.3% to 1.5% is held by the ten largest clones.

This TCR was recovered from a woman aged 45-60 years in good health. This receptor chain uses TRBV27 and TRBJ1-1; 7 central bases correspond to TRBD1. The sequencing sample was made of blood. The CDR3 protein sequence reads: CASSQGQMNTEAFF. The sequenced DNA is TGTGCCAGCAGTCAGGGACAGATGAACACTGAAGCTTTCTTT.